The next 11 T cell receptor beta chains were all read from a single sample in a study of tumor-infiltrating lymphocytes in primary liver carcinoma. Co-extraction of both nucleic acids (RNA and DNA) used about 19-33 mg of unsorted bulk tissue. Total RNA (around 0.45 ug) served as template for TCR beta cDNA synthesis primed by a constant-region primer. For TCR beta, libraries were produced by three nested multiplex PCR rounds using slightly modified ARM-PCR. TRBV1-TRBV30 forward primers and a C-beta reverse primer were used in the first two PCR rounds, which each ran for approximately 11 cycles. TCRdb reprocessed the multiplex PCR reads with MiXCR, giving one entry per CDR3 protein. Of roughly 100,000 distinct CDR3 sequences in the sample, 80% to 85% were seen once. Sequencing was carried out using liver tumor tissue from sampling region 3. The subset is: tumor region T3, left-lateral pole. These receptors all come from a man between 40 and 49 years old with primary liver carcinoma and hepatitis B virus infection.

This clonotype came up a few times. The junction does not match germline at one end; this may be a read error. The chain has TRBV6-1 and TRBJ2-7; the D gene is possibly TRBD2 (5 bases). There are 11 residues in the CDR3. Germline V lookup: CDR1 MNHNS, CDR2 SASEGT. The CDR3 DNA sequence: TGTGCCTGCAGTGAGGGTAGAGAGCAGTACTTC. This codes for CACSEGREQYF.

Comments on this clonotype: An end of the junction does not agree with germline; a read error may underlie this. The V and J genes are TRBV25-1 and TRBJ1-2; D perhaps matches TRBD1 (5 bases). Per germline, CDR1 MGHDK and CDR2 SYGVNS. The CDR3 contains 13 residues. The chain's CDR3 is CASSPSWRGGHTF. The CDR3 DNA reads TGTGCCAGCAGTCCGTCATGGAGGGGTGGCCACACCTTC.

Worth noting for this clonotype: At one boundary the junction diverges from the germline segment, which might be a read error. The rearrangement joins TRBV6-4 to TRBJ2-1; the D call may be TRBD1 or TRBD2 (7 bases each). CDR1 and CDR2 from the germline V gene are MRHNA and SNTAGT. This CDR3 comprises 14 residues. CDR3 DNA sequence: TGTGTCAGCAGTGACCAGCCAGGGGGAGGGCCCCATATCTTC. Translated: CVSSDQPGGGPHIF.

Worth noting for this clonotype: A read error may account for a junction end that differs from germline. The chain couples TRBV29-1 to TRBJ2-7; 9 nucleotides line up with TRBD1. The CDR3 contains 14 residues. Looked up from germline, CDR1 is SQVTM and CDR2 is ANQGSEA. The CDR3 bases are TGCAGCGTAGAAGTTACAGGGGGCGAGGACGAGCAGTACTTC. Its translation is CSVEVTGGEDEQYF.

This clonotype appeared a single time. One base away lies a much larger clone, so this may be a sequencing read error. J is TRBJ1-5 and V is TRBV7-2; D is ambiguous. Germline V gives CDR1 SGHTA, CDR2 FQGNSA. The CDR3 consists of 13 residues. In DNA, the CDR3 is TGTGCCAGCAGCTTAACCGATAATCAGCCCCAGCGTTTT. This gives the protein CASSLTDNQPQRF. Looking up the rest from reference TRBV7-2 and TRBJ1-5 gives the full variable domain: GAGVSQSPSNKVTEKGKDVELRCDPISGHTALYWYRQSLGQGLEFLIYFQGNSAPDKSGLPSDRFSAERTGGSVSTLTIQRTQQEDSAVYLCASSLTDNQPQRFGDGTRLSIL.

With regard to this clonotype: Lacking the conserved final phenylalanine or tryptophan, this CDR3 likely reflects a read error. The chain carries TRBV29-1 and TRBJ1-1; the D is unclear. CDR3 length: 15 residues. Germline loops: CDR1 SQVTM, CDR2 ANQGSEA. V was cut by 5 bases and J by 0 bases, with 16 bases left in between. CDR3 nucleotide sequence: TGCAGCGTTCGGGCGGGGTGTGGATTGAACACTGAAGCTTTCTCT. It translates to CSVRAGCGLNTEAFS.

The chain has TRBV11-2 and TRBJ2-7; TRBD2 aligns across 8 bases. The CDR3 sequence is 17 residues long. CDR1 and CDR2 (germline): SGHAT, FQNNGV. V shed 6 bases and J 5 bases; nucleotides not matched to a gene: 18. The CDR3 DNA follows: TGTGCCAGCAGTTTAACAATTCCGACTAGCGCACCCCACGAGCAGTACTTC. This gives the protein CASSLTIPTSAPHEQYF.

The table lists this clonotype with a few counts. The V call is TRBV6-1, the J call TRBJ2-1, with 7 bases lining up with TRBD2. Trimming took 5 bases from V and 9 from J; bases not matched to a gene: 16. The CDR3 runs to 16 residues. CDR1 and CDR2 (germline): MNHNS, SASEGT. CDR3 coding DNA: TGTGCCAGCAGTCGAAGGGGAAGCGGGGATTGGAGTGAGCAGTTCTTC. This translates into CASSRRGSGDWSEQFF.

Points on this clonotype: A much bigger clone sits one base away, suggesting this may be a read error. The chain joins TRBV5-4 to TRBJ2-2; TRBD1 is a possible D gene (5 bases). The CDR3 totals 14 residues. The germline CDR1 and CDR2 sequences are SGHNT and YYREEE (reference sequence). CDR3 nucleotides: TGTGCCTGCAGGCAAGGGGCGAACACCGGGGAGCTGTTTTTT. Its translation: CACRQGANTGELFF.

With respect to this clonotype: At one of its ends the junction is not consistent with the germline gene, which may arise from a read error. The J gene is TRBJ1-2, the V gene TRBV10-2, with 9 bases identical to TRBD1. CDR1 and CDR2 (germline): WSHSY, SAAADI. The CDR3 is made up of 14 amino acids. The CDR3 region is CASSEQGANYGYKF. CDR3 sequence (DNA): TGCGCCAGCAGTGAACAGGGGGCAAACTATGGCTACAAGTTC.

This clonotype has at least ten counts. The CDR3: CASSPPGTSHEKLFF. The CDR3 DNA sequence: TGCGCCAGCAGCCCGCCGGGGACCTCGCATGAAAAACTGTTTTTT. The J gene is TRBJ1-4, the V gene TRBV4-1; maybe TRBD1 (5 bases). CDR1 and CDR2 from the germline V gene are MGHRA and YSYEKL. Between the trimmed V and J ends, which lost 4 bases and 6 bases, there was a span of 15 bases. This CDR3 comprises 15 residues.